These 20 T cell receptor beta chains were all obtained from the same sample, sequenced in a study of blood T cell repertoires in COVID-19. Assay: immunoSEQ multiplex PCR; the TCRdb copy retains only in-frame clones and omits some. The table lists about 170,000 clones, approximately 80% of them singletons. Specimen: peripheral blood. Receptor source: a woman of 80 years or more with COVID-19, enrolled during active disease.

J is TRBJ1-3 and V is TRBV7-3; a possible D gene is TRBD1 (5 bases). The V end lost 4 bases, the J end lost 2 bases, and 12 bases lay between the germline ends. The CDR3 spans 15 residues. Germline V CDR1 and CDR2: SGHTA, FQGTGA. The CDR3 DNA sequence: TGTGCCAGCAGCTCTGGCAGGGTGGCTGGAAACACCATATATTTT. It encodes CASSSGRVAGNTIYF.

The rearrangement links TRBV7-3 to TRBJ1-1, with no clear D. CDR1 and CDR2 (germline): SGHTA, FQGTGA. This CDR3 is 13 amino acids long. Trimming pared 5 bases from V and 5 bases from J, leaving 12 bases between. The CDR3 DNA follows: TGTGCCAGCAGCCGTATCGCCAGGACTGAAGCTTTCTTT. It yields the protein CASSRIARTEAFF.

The chain recombines TRBV28 with TRBJ1-4, with a tentative D call TRBD1 (5 bases). V dropped 2 bases and J dropped 5 bases, with 12 bases sitting between them. Germline V CDR1 and CDR2: MDHEN, SYDVKM. This CDR3 region has 15 residues. The CDR3: CASSLGDRNNEKLFF. Written as DNA, the CDR3 is TGTGCCAGCAGTTTAGGAGACAGAAACAATGAAAAACTGTTTTTT.

The chain combines TRBV19 with TRBJ2-2; 14 positions agree with TRBD2. The V segment lost 4 bases and the J segment 0 bases; nucleotides outside the gene matches: 4. CDR3 size: 18 residues. The germline V gene encodes CDR1 LNHDA and CDR2 SQIVND (reference sequence). Written as DNA, the CDR3 is TGTGCCAGTAGTAGACTAGCGGGAGGGACGGCGAACACCGGGGAGCTGTTTTTT. Translated, it gives CASSRLAGGTANTGELFF.

The chain employs TRBV25-1 and TRBJ1-5; D is unclear. The length of the CDR3 is 12 residues. Deletions cut 4 bases from V and 9 bases from J, with 10 bases between. Germline CDR1 and CDR2: MGHDK and SYGVNS. CDR3 residues: CASSGPGWPQHF. The CDR3 coding sequence is TGTGCCAGCAGTGGACCGGGGTGGCCCCAGCATTTT.

The chain employs TRBV7-9 and TRBJ2-5; 11 bases are a match to TRBD2. V was clipped by 5 bases and J by 4 bases; unmatched bases: 9. The germline V gene has CDR1 SEHNR and CDR2 FQNEAQ (reference sequence). This CDR3 is built from 16 residues. CDR3: CASSTTSGRGRETQYF. CDR3 coding DNA: TGTGCCAGCAGCACAACTAGCGGGAGAGGCCGAGAGACCCAGTACTTC.

This chain connects TRBV12-3 or TRBV12-4 to TRBJ2-2, with TRBD2 as a possible D gene (5 bases). This CDR3 comprises 12 residues. Trimming cost V 5 bases and J 5 bases, with 6 bases left between them. CDR3 DNA sequence: TGTGCCAGCAGTAGCGGAACCGGGGAGCTGTTTTTT. Protein sequence: CASSSGTGELFF.

CDR3 coding DNA: TGTGCCAGCAGCCGCCTACAGGGGGCTACGGGAGATACGCAGTATTTT. Translating it yields CASSRLQGATGDTQYF. V gene TRBV9 combines with J gene TRBJ2-3, with 9 bases identical to TRBD1. CDR3 length equals 16 residues. J gave up 5 bases and V 4 bases, and 11 bases lay outside the gene matches. CDR1 and CDR2 from the germline V gene are SGDLS and YYNGEE.

The chain employs TRBV3-1 (or the pseudogene TRBV3-2) and TRBJ1-4; D remains unclear. This CDR3 region has 12 residues. With 11 bases removed from V and 7 bases from J, the gap between germline ends came to 14 bases. Germline CDR1 is LGHDT and CDR2 is YNNKEL (reference sequence). CDR3 DNA sequence: TGTGCCTCAAGCACCCCTGGTGAAAAACTGTTTTTT. Amino acid sequence: CASSTPGEKLFF.

The V call is TRBV2, the J call TRBJ2-5, with 12 positions matching TRBD2. The CDR3 loop spans 14 amino acids. Trimming at V came to 4 bases and at J to 5 bases, leaving 2 bases not matched to a gene. CDR1 and CDR2 (germline): SNHLY, FYNNEI. The CDR3 sequence: CASSALAGGETQYF. Here the CDR3 DNA reads TGTGCCAGCAGTGCCCTAGCGGGAGGGGAGACCCAGTACTTC.

The chain has TRBV19 and TRBJ1-4; D gene unclear. The CDR3 runs 13 residues. V gave up 6 bases and J gave up 8 bases, with 13 bases separating them. CDR1 and CDR2 from the germline V gene are LNHDA and SQIVND (reference sequence). Here the CDR3 reads CASSPGSGEKLFF. CDR3 coding DNA: TGTGCCAGTAGCCCCGGTTCCGGGGAAAAACTGTTTTTT.

The gene calls are TRBV2 and TRBJ2-7, with TRBD1 identical over 11 bases. The CDR3 is 13 amino acids. The junction had 5 bases not matched to a gene; V was cut back by 9 bases and J by 4 bases. CDR1 is SNHLY and CDR2 is FYNNEI in the germline V gene. The CDR3 reads CASRTGGVYEQYF. As DNA, the CDR3 is TGTGCCAGTCGGACAGGGGGCGTATACGAGCAGTACTTC.

The rearrangement joins TRBV9 to TRBJ1-4; TRBD1 matches 9 bases. The CDR3 totals 14 residues. The germline CDR1 and CDR2 sequences are SGDLS and YYNGEE. V lost 6 bases to trimming and J lost 8 bases; unmatched junction nucleotides: 8. The CDR3 DNA is TGTGCCAGCACTCAAGACAGGGGGAGCGAAAAACTGTTTTTT. It is translated as CASTQDRGSEKLFF.

This chain links TRBV7-9 with TRBJ2-6; a weak D match, TRBD1 (6 bases). Germline V CDR1 and CDR2: SEHNR, FQNEAQ (reference sequence). The CDR3 contains 15 residues. V was shortened by 3 bases and J by 4 bases, with 10 bases between the two germline ends. This CDR3 reads CASSFSGAGANVLTF. The CDR3 nucleotides read TGTGCCAGCAGCTTTTCAGGGGCCGGGGCCAACGTCCTGACTTTC.

This rearrangement joins TRBV7-2 to TRBJ1-5; 7 nucleotides match TRBD1. The germline gives CDR1 SGHTA, CDR2 FQGNSA. Unmatched junction bases numbered 5, after V lost 4 bases and J lost 2 bases. This CDR3 is built from 15 residues. The CDR3 is CASSWGDSRNQPQHF. The CDR3, as DNA: TGTGCCAGCAGCTGGGGGGACAGCCGCAATCAGCCCCAGCATTTT.

The rearrangement links TRBV5-4 to TRBJ1-2, with 8 positions matching TRBD1. Germline V gene sequence: CDR1 SGHNT, CDR2 YYREEE (reference sequence). The CDR3 length is 16 residues. Trimming cost V 1 base and J 4 bases; bases outside gene matches: 9. CDR3 loop: CASSLKVGDRGYGYTF. The CDR3 nucleotides read TGTGCCAGCAGCTTGAAAGTTGGAGACAGGGGCTATGGCTACACCTTC.

The chain couples TRBV10-1 to TRBJ2-1; TRBD2 matches at 10 bases. This CDR3 has 18 amino acids. Looked up from germline, CDR1 is WNHNN and CDR2 is SYGVQD (reference sequence). V gave up 8 bases and J gave up 4 bases; unmatched junction bases: 17. CDR3 sequence reads: CASSWTGISGGSYNEQFF. The CDR3 region has the DNA TGCGCCAGCTCCTGGACAGGGATTAGCGGGGGGTCTTACAATGAGCAGTTCTTC.

This chain links TRBV12-3 or TRBV12-4 with TRBJ2-1; possible D gene TRBD2, 5 bases. This CDR3 spans 13 amino acids. Trimming removed 3 bases from V and 9 bases from J, with 12 bases in between. CDR3 sequence: CASSFGGGGEQFF. The DNA of the CDR3 is TGTGCCAGCAGTTTCGGAGGAGGAGGTGAGCAGTTCTTC.

The genes are TRBV28 and TRBJ1-5; no firm D call. This CDR3 comprises 11 residues. Deletions cut 5 bases from V and 8 bases from J, with 7 bases between. The germline gives CDR1 MDHEN, CDR2 SYDVKM. The CDR3: CASSPGEPQHF. The CDR3 DNA is TGTGCCAGCAGTCCCGGTGAGCCCCAGCATTTT. The whole variable domain, remainder taken from reference TRBV28 and TRBJ1-5, is DVKVTQSSRYLVKRTGEKVFLECVQDMDHENMFWYRQDPGLGLRLIYFSYDVKMKEKGDIPEGYSVSREKKERFSLILESASTNQTSMYLCASSPGEPQHFGDGTRLSIL.

The chain joins TRBV5-1 to TRBJ2-5; 9 nucleotides align to TRBD2. Germline assignment: CDR1 SGHRS and CDR2 YFSETQ. There are 15 residues in the CDR3. V gave up 0 bases and J gave up 7 bases; unmatched junction bases: 7. CDR3 in DNA: TGCGCCAGCAGCTTGGGACTAGCGGCGTCAGGGACCCAGTACTTC. Translation gives CASSLGLAASGTQYF. Filled out from reference TRBV5-1 and TRBJ2-5, the complete variable domain reads KAGVTQTPRYLIKTRGQQVTLSCSPISGHRSVSWYQQTPGQGLQFLFEYFSETQRNKGNFPGRFSGRQFSNSRSEMNVSTLELGDSALYLCASSLGLAASGTQYFGPGTRLLVL.